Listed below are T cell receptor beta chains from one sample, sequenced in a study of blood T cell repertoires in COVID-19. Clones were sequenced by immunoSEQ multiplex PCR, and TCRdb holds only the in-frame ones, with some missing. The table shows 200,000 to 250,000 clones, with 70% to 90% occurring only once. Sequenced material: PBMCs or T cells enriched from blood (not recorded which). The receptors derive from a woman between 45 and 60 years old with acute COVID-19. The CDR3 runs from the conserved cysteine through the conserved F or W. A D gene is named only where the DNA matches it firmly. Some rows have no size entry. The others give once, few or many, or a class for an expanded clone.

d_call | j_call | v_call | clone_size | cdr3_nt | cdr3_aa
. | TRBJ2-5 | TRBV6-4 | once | TGTGCCAGCAGCCCAACAGGGAACCAAGAGACCCAGTACTTC | CASSPTGNQETQYF
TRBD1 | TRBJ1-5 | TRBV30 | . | TGTGCCTGGAGCGCCGGGACAGGGAAAAATCAGCCCCAGCATTTT | CAWSAGTGKNQPQHF
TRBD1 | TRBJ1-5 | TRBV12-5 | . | TGTGCTAGTGGCGCGGGACAGGGGATAAGTAGTAATCAGCCCCAGCATTTT | CASGAGQGISSNQPQHF
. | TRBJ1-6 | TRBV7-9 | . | TGTGCCAGCAGCTTAGGGGGAGGAGGTGCGGCTTATTCACCCCTCCACTTT | CASSLGGGGAAYSPLHF
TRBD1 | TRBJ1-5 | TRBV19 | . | TGTGCCAGTAGTATGACAGGGATCAATCAGCCCCAGCATTTT | CASSMTGINQPQHF
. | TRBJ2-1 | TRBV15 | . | TGTGCCACCAGCAGAAACAGGGATCGTCCCTACAATGAGCAGTTCTTC | CATSRNRDRPYNEQFF
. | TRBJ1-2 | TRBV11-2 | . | TGTGCCAGCAGCTTGCAGGGTGGTTCTAACTATGGCTACACCTTC | CASSLQGGSNYGYTF
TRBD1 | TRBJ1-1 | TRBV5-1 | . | TGCGCCAGCAGCTTGGCGACAGGGGGTTACACTGAAGCTTTCTTT | CASSLATGGYTEAFF
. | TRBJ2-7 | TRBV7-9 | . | TGTGCCAGCAGCTTAGGGCAGGGTCGCCACGAGCAGTACTTC | CASSLGQGRHEQYF
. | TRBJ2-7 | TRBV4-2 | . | TGTGCCAGCAGCCAAGATACGGTCTACGAGCAGTACTTC | CASSQDTVYEQYF
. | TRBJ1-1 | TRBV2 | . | TGTGCCAGCAGTGACAGGAGGTTCCCCCGTGCTTTCTTT | CASSDRRFPRAFF
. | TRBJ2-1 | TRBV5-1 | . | TGCGCCAGCAGCTTGGGAGGATTTTCGAGTGAGCAGTTCTTC | CASSLGGFSSEQFF
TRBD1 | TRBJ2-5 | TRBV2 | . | TGTGCCAGCAGTGGCCTGGACAGGGGCGTACGGGAGACCCAGTACTTC | CASSGLDRGVRETQYF
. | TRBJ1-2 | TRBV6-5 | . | TGTGCCAGCAGCCCCGACAGCTCCAACTATGGCTACACCTTC | CASSPDSSNYGYTF
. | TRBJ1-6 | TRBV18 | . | TGTGCCAGCTCACCAAGCTCAGGTGAACTGAATTCACCCCTCCACTTT | CASSPSSGELNSPLHF
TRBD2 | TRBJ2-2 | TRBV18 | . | TGTGCCAGCTCACTCCCGGGGGGGACCGGGGAGCTGTTTTTT | CASSLPGGTGELFF
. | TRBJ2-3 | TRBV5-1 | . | TGCGCCAGTTCTAGCAGTGGGGGCACAGATACGCAGTATTTT | CASSSSGGTDTQYF
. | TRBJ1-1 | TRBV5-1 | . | TGCGCCAGCAGTCCCCCGGGGAGGGAGGCTTTCTTT | CASSPPGREAFF
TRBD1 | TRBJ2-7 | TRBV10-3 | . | TGTGCCATCAGTGGGGGACAGGGCTACGAGCAGTACTTC | CAISGGQGYEQYF
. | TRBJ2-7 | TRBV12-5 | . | TGTGCTAGTGGTTCACCGACAGTCCCCTACGAGCAGTACTTC | CASGSPTVPYEQYF
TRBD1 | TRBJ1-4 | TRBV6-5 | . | TGTGCCAGCAGTTTACCCGGGACAGGAGGGGAAAAACTGTTTTTT | CASSLPGTGGEKLFF
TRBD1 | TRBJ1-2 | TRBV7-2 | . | TGTGCCAGCAGCCCAAAGACAGGGGTCTATGGCTACACCTTC | CASSPKTGVYGYTF
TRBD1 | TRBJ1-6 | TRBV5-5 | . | TGTGCCAGCAGCTCCGGGACAGCGAATTCACCCCTCCACTTT | CASSSGTANSPLHF
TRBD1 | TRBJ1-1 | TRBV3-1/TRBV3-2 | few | TGTGCCAGCAGCCAAGATTGGTCAGGGGGACTTGAAGCTTTCTTT | CASSQDWSGGLEAFF
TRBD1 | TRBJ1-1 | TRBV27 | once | TGTGCCAGCAGTTGGGCATCTAACAGGGGCACTGAAGCTTTCTTT | CASSWASNRGTEAFF
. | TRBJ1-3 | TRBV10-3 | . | TGTGCCATCAGTGCCAGGGATACTGGAAACACCATATATTTT | CAISARDTGNTIYF
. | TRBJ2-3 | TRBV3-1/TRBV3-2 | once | TGTGCCAGCAGCCAAGGTCCGGATACGCAGTATTTT | CASSQGPDTQYF
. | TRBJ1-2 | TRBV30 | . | TGTGCCTGGAATACAGGAGATGGCTACACCTTC | CAWNTGDGYTF
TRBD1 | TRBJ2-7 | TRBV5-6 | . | TGTGCCAGCAGCCCAGGACAGGACGAGCAGTACTTC | CASSPGQDEQYF
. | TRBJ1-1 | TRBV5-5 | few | TGTGCCAGCAGCTTGGACAGCCGGATTGAAGCTTTCTTT | CASSLDSRIEAFF
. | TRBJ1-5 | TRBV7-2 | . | TGTGCCAGCAGCTTAGGGTCCGGGGGGCGCCAGCCCCAGCATTTT | CASSLGSGGRQPQHF
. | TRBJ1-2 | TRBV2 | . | TGTGCCAGCAGTAAGGACATAGACTATGGCTACACCTTC | CASSKDIDYGYTF
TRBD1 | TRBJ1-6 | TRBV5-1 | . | TGCGCCAGCAGCTCTGACAGTCAGGGGGACTCACCCCTCCACTTT | CASSSDSQGDSPLHF